Sequencing of this T cell receptor (beta chain) was carried out in a study of T-cell reconstitution after alpha-beta-depleted transplantation in children listed by TCRdb under 2016. As for the study more broadly: Using TCR repertoire profiling, the study followed T-cell immune reconstitution in a quantitative way in children after TCRalphabeta/CD19-depleted allogeneic hematopoietic cell transplantation.

Reading the label with the study, this specimen's treatment or condition is: allogeneic hematopoietic cell transplantation with graft depleted of TCRalphabeta T cells and CD19 B cells. Transplant recipients were children who received TCRalphabeta/CD19-depleted allogeneic hematopoietic cell grafts. Library method: PCR. TCRdb records Illumina HiSeq 2500 as the sequencer. Molecular barcoding was employed in the preparation of TCR libraries, with unique molecular identifiers being used to normalize TCRbeta repertoire quantification. TCRdb passed the public sequencing reads through fastp at Q25 and MiXCR, retaining productive beta sequences. Duplicate CDR3 protein sequences are folded into a single record with the most common DNA and genes. This sample lists approximately 500,000 distinct CDR3 sequences; more than 20% were detected once. Clones ranked in the top ten supply about a third of the sample.

This clonotype was detected only a few times. Its antigen is still unknown. No qualities accompany the bases; no much larger clone lies one base away. The junction shows trimming of 0 bases on V and 4 bases on J, and the gene matches do not reach 10 bases of it. The CDR1 and CDR2 encoded by the germline V gene are SGHRS and YFSETQ. The cysteine opens and the phenylalanine closes a CDR3 of 18 amino acids. Of the read, only the CDR3 DNA is kept; its 54 bases are in frame from base 1. General conclusions and limits of the study: The high TCRbeta diversity at day 60 in some patients was ascribed to recipient T cells and intrathymic progenitors that had survived conditioning. About two months after transplant, the apparently early recovery of alphabetaT-cell counts reportedly depended on just several hundred clones that had expanded rapidly and came from non-depleted graft cells. Hyperexpanded clone frequencies declined over subsequent months; after one year, T-cell counts and TCRbeta diversity were mostly attributed to newly produced T cells.

The sample here was PBMCs, taken before TCRalphabeta/CD19-depleted stem cell transplant. This clonotype was obtained from a boy younger than two with Wiskott-Aldrich syndrome, due to receive a stem cell transplant. The sequence joins TRBV5-1 to TRBJ2-1; TRBD2 agrees with 10 junctional bases. The CDR3: CASSLGVSGRPEYNEQFF. The DNA reads as follows: TGCGCCAGCAGCTTGGGCGTTAGCGGGAGGCCGGAATACAATGAGCAGTTCTTC.